What follows is one T cell receptor (beta chain) and its context. Its antigen is not known. This record belongs to a study of cytomegalovirus exposure and HLA in healthy donors. In the study overall: An analysis done earlier identified almost 120 million unique TCR beta sequences from roughly 190 million T cells.

It was with 60 Vbeta and 13 Jbeta primers that the PCR ran. Only in-frame clones appear in the TCRdb table, and some are missing; sequencing was by immunoSEQ multiplex PCR. The sample lists more than 90,000 clones; approximately 72% were seen once. With 0 bases removed from V and 0 bases from J, the gap between germline ends came to 12 bases. Germline V gives CDR1 MGHRA, CDR2 YSYEKL. The CDR3 length is 17 residues. Nominal health characterized the donors when sampled, though unrecorded immune exposures were likely. Whole-study results and caveats: When analyzed later, a missense DCLRE1C variant was found to be linked to TCR beta V- and J-gene trimming. Three chains linked to CMV were shown in vitro to be specific for CMV antigens.

Sequenced sample: PBMCs. This clonotype was sampled from a man aged 35-49 years in good health and CMV-seropositive. The J gene is TRBJ2-1, the V gene TRBV4-1; D perhaps matches TRBD1 (6 bases). The chain's CDR3 is CASSQEFTGSSYNEQFF. CDR3 nucleotides: TGCGCCAGCAGCCAAGAATTCACAGGGAGCTCCTACAATGAGCAGTTCTTC.